This passage covers 3 T cell receptor beta chains from one sample sequenced in a study of cytomegalovirus exposure and HLA in healthy donors. With 60 Vbeta and 13 Jbeta primers, the PCR was carried out. Produced via immunoSEQ multiplex PCR; TCRdb's table is partial and in-frame only. The data show about 150,000 clones, approximately 9% seen once. Sequenced sample: PBMCs. Receptor source: a male donor in good health and CMV-seronegative.

CDR3 coding DNA: TGTGCCAGTAGTATTCTCTGGAACACTGAAGCTTTCTTT. Protein product: CASSILWNTEAFF. The rearrangement joins TRBV19 to TRBJ1-1; D call uncertain. CDR3 length equals 13 residues. The V gene's germline CDR1 is LNHDA and CDR2 SQIVND (reference sequence). V lost 3 bases and J lost 1, with 6 bases in between.

The rearrangement joins TRBV18 to TRBJ2-3; a weak D match, TRBD1 (5 bases). Germline V CDR1 and CDR2: KGHSH, LQKENI. This CDR3 spans 15 amino acids. Deletions cut 0 bases from V and 0 bases from J, with 7 bases between. CDR3 DNA sequence: TGTGCCAGCTCACCACCCCAGGGAAGCACAGATACGCAGTATTTT. It yields the protein CASSPPQGSTDTQYF.

V is TRBV6-6 and J is TRBJ2-1; D possibly corresponds to TRBD2 (6 bases). The length of the CDR3 is 16 residues. Trimming took off 5 bases at V and 5 bases at J, with 19 bases between the two ends. From germline, CDR1 is MNHNY and CDR2 SVGAGI (reference sequence). As DNA, the CDR3 is TGTGCCAGCAGTGGAAATACCGGGACTGCGAACAATGAGCAGTTCTTC. It encodes CASSGNTGTANNEQFF.